This TCR beta chain came from a study of T cells in Graves' hyperthyroidism and ophthalmopathy. Study background: Peripheral blood was acquired at first diagnosis, ahead of any therapy whatsoever.

Disease lasting under 3 months, a NOSPECS grade of at least 4, and a Clinical Activity Score of at least 3 were features of the ophthalmopathy patients. The CDR3 consists of 14 residues. Trimming took 5 bases from V and 6 from J; bases not matched to a gene: 6. Germline-derived CDR1 and CDR2 are MNHEY and SMNVEV (reference sequence). Amplification of TCR beta CDR3 regions was performed using RNA transcripts as template. Initially, a first-round RT-PCR of the TCR CDR3 employed the HTBI primer set. Each CDR3 protein gets one entry after TCRdb re-called the multiplex PCR reads with MiXCR. This table holds fewer than 650,000 distinct CDR3 sequences, 11% to 15% found once. This clonotype was detected a few times.

Sequenced: blood. This sequence joins TRBV27 and TRBJ2-2; 7 nucleotides line up with TRBD1. The clonotype was recovered from a woman aged 18-29 years with Graves' ophthalmopathy. CDR3 sequence: CASSGRGRAGELFF. The CDR3 DNA follows: TGTGCCAGCAGTGGTAGGGGGCGGGCCGGGGAGCTGTTTTTT.